This T cell receptor (beta chain) was sequenced for a study of blood T cells in healthy people across ages. This clonotype occurred many times. Antigen unknown. V gave up 3 bases and J gave up 3 bases, with 10 bases separating them. The germline V gene has CDR1 SEHNR and CDR2 FQNEAQ (reference sequence). The CDR3 extends over 14 amino acids. Study results and limitations: As age increased, TCR beta diversity per million T cells fell in a roughly linear fashion.

Using a J-beta primer mix together with a sample-barcoded 5' primer, a second PCR was run for roughly 7 to 11 cycles. TCRdb analysed the 5' RACE reads with MiXCR anew, one entry per CDR3 protein. The data hold about 640,000 distinct CDR3 sequences, with roughly 30% observed a single time. The sequenced material came from blood. This rearrangement joins TRBV7-9 to TRBJ2-3; D could derive from TRBD1 or TRBD2 (5 bases each). This receptor was obtained from a woman older than 75 in good health. The CDR3 DNA reads as TGTGCCAGCAGCTTTTCGGGGCCAACAGATACGCAGTATTTT. Translation gives CASSFSGPTDTQYF.